The 6 T cell receptor beta chains reported below all come from one sample, sequenced in a study of cytomegalovirus exposure and HLA in healthy donors. It was with 60 Vbeta and 13 Jbeta primers that the PCR ran. The data were produced by immunoSEQ multiplex PCR, yet TCRdb's version contains in-frame clones alone and is incomplete. Here the sample spans around 150,000 clones, about 86% being singletons. The sequenced sample was PBMCs. The receptors shown here come from a woman under 30 in good health and CMV-seronegative.

This clone showed up just a few times. The chain has TRBV6-5 and TRBJ2-6; D perhaps matches TRBD1 (6 bases). Germline loops: CDR1 MNHEY, CDR2 SVGAGI. The CDR3 is 14 amino acids. Trimming shortened V by 6 bases and J by 3 bases, and 9 bases separated the two germline ends. CDR3 sequence: CASRDSGGANVLTF. For the CDR3, the DNA is TGTGCCAGCAGGGACAGTGGTGGGGCCAACGTCCTGACTTTC.

In its sample, this clone was seen once. The rearrangement links TRBV7-9 to TRBJ1-4; TRBD1 agrees at 10 bases. Germline V gene sequence: CDR1 SEHNR, CDR2 FQNEAQ (reference sequence). There are 15 residues in the CDR3. V shed 4 bases, J shed 6 bases, and the junction held 5 bases outside the gene matches. The chain's CDR3 is CASSWDGTGDEKLFF. The DNA of the CDR3 is TGTGCCAGCAGCTGGGACGGGACAGGGGATGAAAAACTGTTTTTT.

V and J are TRBV7-2 and TRBJ2-7; a weak D match, TRBD1 (5 bases). Looked up from germline, CDR1 is SGHTA and CDR2 is FQGNSA. This CDR3 spans 13 amino acids. The germline V and J ends were trimmed by 3 bases and 11 bases, with 17 bases remaining between them. In DNA form, the CDR3 reads TGTGCCAGCAGCTTCAGCAGGGAAAGTCTGGAGTACTTC. This sequence encodes CASSFSRESLEYF.

The rearrangement uses TRBV6-5 and TRBJ1-3, with no clear D. The CDR3 covers 11 residues. The V gene lost 3 bases and the J gene lost 7 bases, with 4 bases spanning the gap. Per the germline V gene, CDR1 is MNHEY and CDR2 is SVGAGI. CDR3 sequence (DNA): TGTGCCAGCAGTTATCGTAACACCATATATTTT. It is translated as CASSYRNTIYF.

This chain joins TRBV11-2 and TRBJ2-1, with D possibly TRBD1 on 6 matching bases. Germline V gene lookup returns CDR1 SGHAT and CDR2 FQNNGV. Trimming removed 1 base at V and 9 bases at J, with 13 bases between. This CDR3 has 14 amino acids. CDR3 coding DNA: TGTGCCAGCAGCTTAGTTGGGACACGCGGTGAGCAGTTCTTC. As protein: CASSLVGTRGEQFF.

This rearrangement joins TRBV7-2 to TRBJ2-7; D remains unclear. The CDR3 spans 11 residues. V lost 2 bases and J lost 6, with 5 bases in between. Germline-derived CDR1 and CDR2 are SGHTA and FQGNSA. The CDR3 DNA reads TGTGCCAGCAGCTTATACGGCGAGCAGTACTTC. Translating gives CASSLYGEQYF.